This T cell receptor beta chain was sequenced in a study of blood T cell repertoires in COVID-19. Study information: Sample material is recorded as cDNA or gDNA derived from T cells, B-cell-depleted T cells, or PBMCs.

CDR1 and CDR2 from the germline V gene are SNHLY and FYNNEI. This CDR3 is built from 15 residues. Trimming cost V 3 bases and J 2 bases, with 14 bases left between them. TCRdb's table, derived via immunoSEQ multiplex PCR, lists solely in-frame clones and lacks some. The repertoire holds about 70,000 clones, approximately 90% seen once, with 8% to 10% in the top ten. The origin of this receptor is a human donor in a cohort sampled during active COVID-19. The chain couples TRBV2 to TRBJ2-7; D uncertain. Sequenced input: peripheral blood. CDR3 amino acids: CASSDEVIIPYEQYF. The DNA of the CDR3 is TGTGCCAGCAGTGATGAGGTGATCATTCCCTACGAGCAGTACTTC.